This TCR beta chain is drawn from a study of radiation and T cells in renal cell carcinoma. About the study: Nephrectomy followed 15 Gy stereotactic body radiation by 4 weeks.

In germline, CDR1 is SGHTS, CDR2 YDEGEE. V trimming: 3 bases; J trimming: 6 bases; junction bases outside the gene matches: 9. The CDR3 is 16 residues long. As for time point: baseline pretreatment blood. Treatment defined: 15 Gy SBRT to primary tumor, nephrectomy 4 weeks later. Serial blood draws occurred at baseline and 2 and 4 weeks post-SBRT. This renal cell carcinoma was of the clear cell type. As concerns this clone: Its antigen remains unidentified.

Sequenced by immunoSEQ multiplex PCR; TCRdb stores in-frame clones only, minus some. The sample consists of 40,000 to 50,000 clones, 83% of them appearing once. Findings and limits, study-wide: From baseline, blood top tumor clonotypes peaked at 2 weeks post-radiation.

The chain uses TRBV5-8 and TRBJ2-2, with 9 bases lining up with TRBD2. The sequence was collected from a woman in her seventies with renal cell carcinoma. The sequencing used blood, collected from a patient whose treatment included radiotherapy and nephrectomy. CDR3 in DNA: TGTGCCAGCAGCTGGACTATAGCGGGAGAGGCCGGGGAGCTGTTTTTT. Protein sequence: CASSWTIAGEAGELFF.